Below are 3 T cell receptor beta chains sequenced from a single sample in a study of blood T cell repertoires in COVID-19. Profiling relied on immunoSEQ multiplex PCR, and the TCRdb table lists in-frame clones only, not all of them. The sample lists about 240,000 clones; roughly 83% were seen once. What was sequenced was peripheral blood. Source of these receptors: a man at least 80 years old with acute or convalescent COVID-19.

This chain connects TRBV11-1 to TRBJ2-1; no reliable D call. The V gene lost 5 bases and the J gene lost 5 bases, with 13 bases spanning the gap. Germline V CDR1 and CDR2: SGHAT, FQDESV (reference sequence). This CDR3 spans 14 amino acids. CDR3 DNA sequence: TGTGCCAGCAGCCTCGTGGGCAGAGACAATGAGCAGTTCTTC. It translates to CASSLVGRDNEQFF.

Here the CDR3 DNA reads TGTGCCAGCAGCCGGACAGGCTATAATTCACCCCTCCACTTT. Translated, it gives CASSRTGYNSPLHF. The chain couples TRBV6-5 to TRBJ1-6, with 7 bases identical to TRBD1. In germline, CDR1 is MNHEY, CDR2 SVGAGI. With 6 bases clipped from V and 3 bases from J, the junction kept 2 bases outside the gene matches. This CDR3 has 14 residues.

This clone appeared a single time. J is TRBJ1-4 and V is TRBV28; 8 bases agree with TRBD1. The CDR3 contains 14 residues. Trimming cost V 4 bases and J 8 bases; bases outside gene matches: 6. Germline V gene lookup returns CDR1 MDHEN and CDR2 SYDVKM. The CDR3, as DNA: TGTGCCAGCAGTTCGGGACAGGTTGGGGAAAAACTGTTTTTT. Translation: CASSSGQVGEKLFF.